One sample yielded the 4 T cell receptor beta chains listed below, sequenced in a study of post-analysis software for immune sequencing data. Whole-study results and caveats: Comparison of patients with controls showed five or six TRBV segments more frequent in patients, TRBV5-6, TRBV5-1 and TRBV20-1 among them.

cDNA libraries for TCR beta contained unique molecular identifiers. TCRdb ran MiXCR on the PCR reads and lists one entry per CDR3 protein. The sample includes about 820,000 distinct CDR3 sequences, 53% of them seen just once. These TCRs' antigens remain unknown. The material sequenced was blood. Receptor source: a girl under 18 with multiple sclerosis.

V usage is TRBV5-1 and J usage is TRBJ2-1; 11 nucleotides align to TRBD2. Unmatched junction bases numbered 8, after V lost 6 bases and J lost 9 bases. The length of the CDR3 is 14 residues. The germline V gene encodes CDR1 SGHRS and CDR2 YFSETQ. CDR3 in amino acids: CASNRLAGGPEQFF. The CDR3 nucleotides are TGCGCCAGCAACCGTCTAGCGGGAGGCCCTGAGCAGTTCTTC.

This clonotype has just a few counts. This CDR3 reads CSATGDREAKNIQYF. The CDR3 region has the DNA TGCAGTGCTACAGGGGACAGGGAAGCCAAAAACATTCAGTACTTC. This chain uses TRBV20-1 with TRBJ2-4; TRBD1 matches at 9 bases. Trimming at V came to 4 bases and at J to 0 bases, leaving 4 bases not matched to a gene. This CDR3 is built from 15 residues. The V gene's germline CDR1 is DFQATT and CDR2 SNEGSKA (reference sequence).

J is TRBJ2-1 and V is TRBV5-4, with D tentatively TRBD2 (5 bases). The germline CDR1 and CDR2 sequences are SGHNT and YYREEE (reference sequence). CDR3 length: 15 residues. Trimming left V 4 bases short and J 4 bases short, with 15 bases between. Here the CDR3 reads CASSPRERIYNEQFF. CDR3 sequence (DNA): TGTGCCAGCAGCCCACGGGAACGCATTTACAATGAGCAGTTCTTC. The whole variable domain, remainder taken from reference TRBV5-4 and TRBJ2-1, is ETGVTQSPTHLIKTRGQQVTLRCSSQSGHNTVSWYQQALGQGPQFIFQYYREEENGRGNFPPRFSGLQFPNYSSELNVNALELDDSALYLCASSPRERIYNEQFFGPGTRLTVL.

Here the CDR3 reads CSARRRNEQFF. The CDR3 nucleotides read TGCAGTGCCCGGAGGCGCAATGAGCAGTTCTTC. This rearrangement joins TRBV20-1 to TRBJ2-1, with a possible D match to TRBD2 (5 bases). The CDR3 has 11 residues. V dropped 6 bases and J dropped 6 bases, with 9 bases sitting between them. CDR1 is DFQATT and CDR2 is SNEGSKA in the germline V gene (reference sequence).